The 8 T cell receptor beta chains in this list originate from one sample, sequenced in a study of shared clonotypes between healthy human individuals. The method was immunoSEQ multiplex PCR; TCRdb's version includes in-frame clones alone and lacks a portion of them. The table has approximately 1.5 million clones, approximately 98% seen once. The sample consisted of naive CD4+ T cells sorted from blood. Subset specified: CD45RA+ positively selected. These receptors originate from a man aged 25 to 45 in good health.

The rearrangement uses TRBV19 and TRBJ1-1; 7 bases line up with TRBD1. This CDR3 contains 14 residues. Trimming removed 5 bases from V and 1 base from J; junction bases left unmatched: 4. Germline CDR1 and CDR2: LNHDA and SQIVND (reference sequence). CDR3 in amino acids: CASSYNRGNTEAFF. The CDR3, as DNA: TGTGCCAGTAGTTACAACAGGGGGAACACTGAAGCTTTCTTT.

V gene TRBV5-4 combines with J gene TRBJ2-1; 7 bases align to TRBD2. V lost 8 bases to trimming and J lost 5 bases; unmatched junction nucleotides: 10. Germline CDR1 and CDR2: SGHNT and YYREEE (reference sequence). This CDR3 is 14 amino acids long. The DNA for the CDR3 is TGTGCCAGTTGGGGGGGAGGCCGCGACAATGAGCAGTTCTTC. Translating it yields CASWGGGRDNEQFF.

The chain combines TRBV5-1 with TRBJ2-5; TRBD2 agrees at 13 bases. The germline V gene has CDR1 SGHRS and CDR2 YFSETQ. This CDR3 contains 16 residues. Unmatched junction bases numbered 7, after V lost 3 bases and J lost 5 bases. CDR3 amino acids: CASSSGTSGVRETQYF. CDR3 DNA sequence: TGCGCCAGCAGCTCGGGGACTAGCGGGGTGAGGGAGACCCAGTACTTC.

This clone was recorded once. This chain joins TRBV5-6 and TRBJ2-1, with 9 bases fitting TRBD2. The germline CDR1 and CDR2 sequences are SGHDT and YYEEEE. The CDR3 is made up of 16 amino acids. With V trimmed by 0 bases and J by 2 bases, 3 bases remained unmatched. CDR3 sequence (DNA): TGTGCCAGCAGCTTGGGACTAGCGGAGGCCTACAATGAGCAGTTCTTC. Translation: CASSLGLAEAYNEQFF.

The chain employs TRBV11-2 and TRBJ2-2, with 11 bases that match TRBD1. The germline gives CDR1 SGHAT, CDR2 FQNNGV. Trimming took 6 bases from V and 4 from J; bases not matched to a gene: 7. The CDR3 has 16 residues. CDR3 in DNA: TGTGCCAGCAGGCCCATCGGACAGGGGGCCACCGGGGAGCTGTTTTTT. This sequence encodes CASRPIGQGATGELFF.

In the case of this clone: This sample also contains other DNA sequences that code for the same CDR3. This rearrangement joins TRBV15 to TRBJ2-7; no clear D. Trimming left V 0 bases short and J 2 bases short, with 5 bases between. Germline V lookup: CDR1 LNHNV, CDR2 YYDKDF (reference sequence). The CDR3 extends over 13 amino acids. The CDR3 DNA sequence: TGTGCCACCAGCAGAGACCGGACCTACGAGCAGTACTTC. Translation: CATSRDRTYEQYF.

The V and J genes are TRBV11-1 and TRBJ2-6, with TRBD1 as a possible D gene (5 bases). V was shortened by 1 base and J by 0 bases, with 10 bases between the two germline ends. From germline, CDR1 is SGHAT and CDR2 FQDESV (reference sequence). The CDR3 runs 17 residues. The CDR3 region has the DNA TGTGCCAGCAGCTTAGGGACACGGAGCTCTGGGGCCAACGTCCTGACTTTC. Translating gives CASSLGTRSSGANVLTF.

The genes are TRBV7-2 and TRBJ2-2; 8 nucleotides agree with TRBD1. CDR1 is SGHTA, CDR2 FQGNSA, per germline. The CDR3 totals 15 residues. V was pared by 4 bases and J by 2 bases, with 3 bases of the junction left unmatched. The CDR3 here is CASSSTGVNTGELFF. CDR3 sequence (DNA): TGTGCCAGCAGCTCGACAGGGGTCAACACCGGGGAGCTGTTTTTT.